Sequencing of this T cell receptor (beta chain) was carried out in a study of cytotoxic CD8 clonotypes in ibrutinib-treated CLL. General observations from the study: Baseline values of clonality outstripped age-matched healthy donors and followed circulating CD8+ T-cell counts.

TCRdb keeps only in-frame clones here, not all; method: immunoSEQ multiplex PCR. The data contain about 92,000 clones, more than 70% of them singletons. Germline V lookup: CDR1 SGHRS, CDR2 YFSETQ. CDR3 length: 14 residues. V was pared by 0 bases and J by 4 bases, with 10 bases between. This clone is a singleton in its sample. The antigen remains undetermined. The specimen comprised PBMCs, sampled after 24 months of ibrutinib treatment. J is TRBJ2-5 and V is TRBV5-1; TRBD1 is a possible D gene (5 bases). The sequence derives from a human donor with chronic lymphocytic leukemia. The chain's CDR3 is CASSLVPGRETQYF. As DNA, the CDR3 is TGCGCCAGCAGCTTGGTGCCAGGGCGAGAGACCCAGTACTTC.